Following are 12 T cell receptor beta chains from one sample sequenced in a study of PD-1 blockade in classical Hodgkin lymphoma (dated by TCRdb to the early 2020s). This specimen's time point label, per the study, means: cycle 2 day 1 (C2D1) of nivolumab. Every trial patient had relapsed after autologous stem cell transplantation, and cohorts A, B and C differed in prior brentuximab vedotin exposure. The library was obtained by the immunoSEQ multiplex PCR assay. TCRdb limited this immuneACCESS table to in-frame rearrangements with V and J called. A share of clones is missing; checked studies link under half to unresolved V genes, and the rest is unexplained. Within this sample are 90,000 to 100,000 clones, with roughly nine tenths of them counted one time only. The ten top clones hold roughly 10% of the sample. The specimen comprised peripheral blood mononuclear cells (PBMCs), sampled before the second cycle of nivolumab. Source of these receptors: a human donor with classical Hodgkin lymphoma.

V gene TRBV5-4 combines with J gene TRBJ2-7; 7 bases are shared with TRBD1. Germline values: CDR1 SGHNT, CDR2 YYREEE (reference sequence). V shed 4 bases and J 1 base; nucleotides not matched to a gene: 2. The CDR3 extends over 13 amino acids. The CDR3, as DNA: TGTGCCAGCAGCACGGACAGGTCCTACGAGCAGTACTTC. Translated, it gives CASSTDRSYEQYF.

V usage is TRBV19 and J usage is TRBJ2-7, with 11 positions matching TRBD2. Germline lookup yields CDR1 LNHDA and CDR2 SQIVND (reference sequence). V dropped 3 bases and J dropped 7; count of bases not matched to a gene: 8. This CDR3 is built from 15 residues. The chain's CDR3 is CASSMGLAVGYEQYF. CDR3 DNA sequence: TGTGCCAGTAGTATGGGACTAGCGGTGGGCTATGAGCAGTACTTC.

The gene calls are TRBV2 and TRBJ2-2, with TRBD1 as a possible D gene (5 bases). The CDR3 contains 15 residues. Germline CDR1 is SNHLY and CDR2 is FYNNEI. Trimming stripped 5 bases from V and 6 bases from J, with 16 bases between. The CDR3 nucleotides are TGTGCCAGCAGTCAATCCGCAGGGTTTCCCGGGGAGCTGTTTTTT. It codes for CASSQSAGFPGELFF.

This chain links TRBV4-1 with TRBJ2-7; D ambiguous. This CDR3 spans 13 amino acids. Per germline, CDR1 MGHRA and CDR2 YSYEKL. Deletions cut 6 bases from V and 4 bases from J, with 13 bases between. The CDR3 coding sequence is TGCGCCAGCAGTGTAGAACAGTGGTACGAGCAGTACTTC. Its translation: CASSVEQWYEQYF.

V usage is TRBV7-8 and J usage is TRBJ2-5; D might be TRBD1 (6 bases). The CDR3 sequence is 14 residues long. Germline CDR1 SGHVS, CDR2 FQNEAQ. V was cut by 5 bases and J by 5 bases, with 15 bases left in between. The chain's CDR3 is CASSPNRVGETQYF. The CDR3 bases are TGTGCCAGCAGCCCTAACAGGGTCGGGGAGACCCAGTACTTC.

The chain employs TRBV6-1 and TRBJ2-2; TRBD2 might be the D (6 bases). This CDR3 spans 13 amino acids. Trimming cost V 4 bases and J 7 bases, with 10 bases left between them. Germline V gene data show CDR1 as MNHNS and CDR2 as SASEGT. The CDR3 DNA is TGTGCCAGCAGTGTTTCGGGGGACGGGGAGCTGTTTTTT. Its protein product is CASSVSGDGELFF.

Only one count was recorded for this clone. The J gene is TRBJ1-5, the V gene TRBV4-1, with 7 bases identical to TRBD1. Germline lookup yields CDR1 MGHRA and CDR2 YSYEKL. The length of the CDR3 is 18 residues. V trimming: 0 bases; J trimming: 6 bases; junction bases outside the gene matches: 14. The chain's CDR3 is CASSQDREGAGSLQPQHF. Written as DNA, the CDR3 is TGCGCCAGCAGCCAAGATCGGGAGGGGGCGGGTTCTCTTCAGCCCCAGCATTTT.

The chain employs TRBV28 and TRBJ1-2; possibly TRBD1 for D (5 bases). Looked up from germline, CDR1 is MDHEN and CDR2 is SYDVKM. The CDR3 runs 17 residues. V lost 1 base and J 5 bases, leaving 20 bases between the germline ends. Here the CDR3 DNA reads TGTGCCAGCAGTTTATCTTTAGTGCGGGGGTTCCGGTATGGCTACACCTTC. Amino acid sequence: CASSLSLVRGFRYGYTF.

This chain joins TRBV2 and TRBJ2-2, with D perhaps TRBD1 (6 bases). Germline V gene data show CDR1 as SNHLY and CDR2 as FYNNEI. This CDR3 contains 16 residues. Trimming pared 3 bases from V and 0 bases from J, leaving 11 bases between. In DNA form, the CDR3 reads TGTGCCAGCAGTGATTGGACAGAATCGAACACCGGGGAGCTGTTTTTT. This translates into CASSDWTESNTGELFF.

CDR3 region: CAWSAMRTSPQGRGEAKNIQYF. CDR3 bases: TGTGCCTGGAGTGCCATGAGGACTAGCCCTCAAGGGAGGGGGGAAGCCAAAAACATTCAGTACTTC. This rearrangement joins TRBV30 to TRBJ2-4; TRBD2 matches at 8 bases. Germline lookup yields CDR1 GTSNPN and CDR2 SVGIG (reference sequence). The CDR3 is 22 amino acids. Trimming removed 1 base from V and 0 bases from J; junction bases left unmatched: 23.

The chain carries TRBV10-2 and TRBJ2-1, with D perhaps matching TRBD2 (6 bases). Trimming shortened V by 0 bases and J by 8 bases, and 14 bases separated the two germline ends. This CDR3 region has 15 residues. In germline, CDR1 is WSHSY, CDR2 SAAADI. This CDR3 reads CASSESDYSNDEQFF. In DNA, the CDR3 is TGCGCCAGCAGTGAGTCGGACTATTCAAACGATGAGCAGTTCTTC.

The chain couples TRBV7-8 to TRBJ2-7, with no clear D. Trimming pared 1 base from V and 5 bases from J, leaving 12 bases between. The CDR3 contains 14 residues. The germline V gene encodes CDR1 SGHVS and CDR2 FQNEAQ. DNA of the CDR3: TGTGCCAGCAGCTTAGACGGCAGAAAAAACGAGCAGTACTTC. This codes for CASSLDGRKNEQYF.